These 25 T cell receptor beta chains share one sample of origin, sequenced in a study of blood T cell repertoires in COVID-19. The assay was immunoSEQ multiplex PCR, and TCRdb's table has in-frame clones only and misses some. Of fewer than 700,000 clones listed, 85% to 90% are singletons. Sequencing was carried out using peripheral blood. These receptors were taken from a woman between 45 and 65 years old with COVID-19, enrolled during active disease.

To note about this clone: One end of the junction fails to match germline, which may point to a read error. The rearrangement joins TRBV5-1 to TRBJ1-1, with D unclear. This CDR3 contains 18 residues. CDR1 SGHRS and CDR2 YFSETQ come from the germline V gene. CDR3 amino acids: CVSSLGSGFSLVNTEAFF. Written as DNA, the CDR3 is TGCGTCAGCAGCTTGGGATCCGGGTTTTCACTAGTGAACACTGAAGCTTTCTTT.

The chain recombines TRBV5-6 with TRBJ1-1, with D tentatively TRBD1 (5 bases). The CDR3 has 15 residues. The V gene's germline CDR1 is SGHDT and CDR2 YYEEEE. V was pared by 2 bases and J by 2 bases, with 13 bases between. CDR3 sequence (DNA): TGTGCCAGCAGCTTTGGAGGGGTCCTTAACACTGAAGCTTTCTTT. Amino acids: CASSFGGVLNTEAFF.

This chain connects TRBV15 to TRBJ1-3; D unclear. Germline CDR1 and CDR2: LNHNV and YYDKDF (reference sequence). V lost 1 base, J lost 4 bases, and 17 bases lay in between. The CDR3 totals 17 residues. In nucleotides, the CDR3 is TGTGCCACCAGCAGAGGTTGGGGTGAGGGCCCCGGAAACACCATATATTTT. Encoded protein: CATSRGWGEGPGNTIYF.

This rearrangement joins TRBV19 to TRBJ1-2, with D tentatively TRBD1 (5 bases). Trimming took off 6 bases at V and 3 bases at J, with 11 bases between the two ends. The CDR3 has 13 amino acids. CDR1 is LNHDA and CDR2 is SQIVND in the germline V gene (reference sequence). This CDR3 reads CASRWGLDYGYTF. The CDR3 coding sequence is TGTGCCAGTAGATGGGGACTGGACTATGGCTACACCTTC. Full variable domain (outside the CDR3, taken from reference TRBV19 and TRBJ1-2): DGGITQSPKYLFRKEGQNVTLSCEQNLNHDAMYWYRQDPGQGLRLIYYSQIVNDFQKGDIAEGYSVSREKKESFPLTVTSAQKNPTAFYLCASRWGLDYGYTFGSGTRLTVV.

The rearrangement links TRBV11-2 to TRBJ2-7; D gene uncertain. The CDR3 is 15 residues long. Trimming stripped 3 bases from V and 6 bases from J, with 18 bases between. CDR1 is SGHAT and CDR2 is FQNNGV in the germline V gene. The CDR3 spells CASSLWSGPQVEQYF. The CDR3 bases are TGTGCCAGCAGCTTGTGGTCAGGCCCCCAGGTCGAGCAGTACTTC.

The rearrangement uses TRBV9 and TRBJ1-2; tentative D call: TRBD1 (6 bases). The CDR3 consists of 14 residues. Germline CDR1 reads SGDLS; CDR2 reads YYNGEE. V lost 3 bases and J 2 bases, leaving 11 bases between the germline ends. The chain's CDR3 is CASSDHRANYGYTF. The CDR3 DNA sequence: TGTGCCAGCAGCGACCACAGGGCCAACTATGGCTACACCTTC.

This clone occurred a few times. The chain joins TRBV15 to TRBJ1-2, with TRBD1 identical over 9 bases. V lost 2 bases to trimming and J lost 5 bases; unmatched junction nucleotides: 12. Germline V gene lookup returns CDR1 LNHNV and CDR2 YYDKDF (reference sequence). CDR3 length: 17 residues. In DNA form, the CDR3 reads TGTGCCACCAGCAGACCGGGACAGGGTAATCTCGCGTATGGCTACACCTTC. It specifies CATSRPGQGNLAYGYTF. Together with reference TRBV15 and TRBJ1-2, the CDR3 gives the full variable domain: DAMVIQNPRYQVTQFGKPVTLSCSQTLNHNVMYWYQQKSSQAPKLLFHYYDKDFNNEADTPDNFQSRRPNTSFCFLDIRSPGLGDTAMYLCATSRPGQGNLAYGYTFGSGTRLTVV.

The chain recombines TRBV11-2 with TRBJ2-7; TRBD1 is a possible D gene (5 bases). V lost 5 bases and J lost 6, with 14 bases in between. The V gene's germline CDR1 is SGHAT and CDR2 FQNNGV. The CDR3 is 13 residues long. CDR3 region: CASSQGSGGEQYF. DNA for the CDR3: TGTGCCAGCAGCCAGGGATCGGGTGGCGAGCAGTACTTC. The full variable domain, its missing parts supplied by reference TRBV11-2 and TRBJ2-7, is EAGVAQSPRYKIIEKRQSVAFWCNPISGHATLYWYQQILGQGPKLLIQFQNNGVVDDSQLPKDRFSAERLKGVDSTLKIQPAKLEDSAVYLCASSQGSGGEQYFGPGTRLTVT.

DNA of the CDR3: TGTGCCAGCAGCCGAGGAGGGGAGCTGTTTTTT. Its protein product is CASSRGGELFF. The genes are TRBV9 and TRBJ2-2; D is unclear. Germline V gene lookup returns CDR1 SGDLS and CDR2 YYNGEE. CDR3 size: 11 residues. Trimming took off 4 bases at V and 8 bases at J, with 6 bases between the two ends.

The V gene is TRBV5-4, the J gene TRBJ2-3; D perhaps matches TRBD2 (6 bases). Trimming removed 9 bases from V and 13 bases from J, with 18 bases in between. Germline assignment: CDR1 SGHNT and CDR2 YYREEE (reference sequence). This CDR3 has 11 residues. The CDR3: CATQTGTSKYF. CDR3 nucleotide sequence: TGTGCCACCCAGACCGGGACTTCCAAGTATTTT.

The CDR3 DNA is TGTGCCAGCAGTTTACCCCAGGACTATGGCTACACCTTC. This encodes CASSLPQDYGYTF. The J gene is TRBJ1-2, the V gene TRBV12-3 or TRBV12-4; no clear D. The CDR3 covers 13 residues. V shed 2 bases and J shed 3 bases, with 7 bases lying between them.

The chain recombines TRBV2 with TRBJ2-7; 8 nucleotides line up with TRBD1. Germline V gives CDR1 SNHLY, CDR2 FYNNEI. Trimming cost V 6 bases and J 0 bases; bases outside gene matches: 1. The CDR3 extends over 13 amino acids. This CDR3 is CASRTGVSYEQYF. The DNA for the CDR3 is TGTGCCAGCAGGACAGGGGTCTCCTACGAGCAGTACTTC.

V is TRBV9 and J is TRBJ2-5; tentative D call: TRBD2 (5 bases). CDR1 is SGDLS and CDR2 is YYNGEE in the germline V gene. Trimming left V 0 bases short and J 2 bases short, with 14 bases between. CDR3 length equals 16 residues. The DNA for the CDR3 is TGTGCCAGCAGCGTAGCGACTGGCCGGGGACAAGAGACCCAGTACTTC. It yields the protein CASSVATGRGQETQYF.

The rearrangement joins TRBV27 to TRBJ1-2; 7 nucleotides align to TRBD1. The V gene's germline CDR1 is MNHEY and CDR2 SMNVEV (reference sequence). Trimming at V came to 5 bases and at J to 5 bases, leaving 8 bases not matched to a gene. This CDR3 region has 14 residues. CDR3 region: CASSSHGTEYGYTF. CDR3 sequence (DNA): TGTGCCAGCAGTAGCCACGGGACAGAATATGGCTACACCTTC.

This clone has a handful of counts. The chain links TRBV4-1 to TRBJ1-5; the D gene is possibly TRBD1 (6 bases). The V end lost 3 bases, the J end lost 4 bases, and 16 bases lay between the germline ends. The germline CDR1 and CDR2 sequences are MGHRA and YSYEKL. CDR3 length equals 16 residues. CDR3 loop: CASSQPGHRPNQPQHF. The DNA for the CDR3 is TGCGCCAGCAGCCAGCCGGGACACCGGCCGAATCAGCCCCAGCATTTT.

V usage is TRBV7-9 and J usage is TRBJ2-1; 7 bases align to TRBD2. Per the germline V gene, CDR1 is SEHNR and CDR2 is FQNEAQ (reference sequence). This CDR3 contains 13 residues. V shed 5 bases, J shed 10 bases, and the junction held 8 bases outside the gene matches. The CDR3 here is CASSPTSYREQFF. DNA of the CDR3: TGTGCCAGCAGCCCGACTAGCTATAGGGAGCAGTTCTTC.

CDR3 in amino acids: CASSNGRDGSPLHF. CDR3 coding DNA: TGTGCCAGTAGTAATGGCAGGGATGGCTCACCCCTCCACTTT. This sequence joins TRBV19 and TRBJ1-6, with D tentatively TRBD1 (5 bases). V was trimmed by 4 bases and J by 10 bases, leaving 14 bases between them. CDR3 length equals 14 residues. Germline CDR1 reads LNHDA; CDR2 reads SQIVND (reference sequence).

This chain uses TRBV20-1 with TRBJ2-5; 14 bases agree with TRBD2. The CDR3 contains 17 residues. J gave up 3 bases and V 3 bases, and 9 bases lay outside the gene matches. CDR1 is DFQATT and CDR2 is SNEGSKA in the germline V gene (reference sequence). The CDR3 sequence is CSASPVVGLAGEETQYF. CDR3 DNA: TGCAGTGCTAGTCCTGTGGTGGGACTAGCGGGGGAAGAGACCCAGTACTTC.

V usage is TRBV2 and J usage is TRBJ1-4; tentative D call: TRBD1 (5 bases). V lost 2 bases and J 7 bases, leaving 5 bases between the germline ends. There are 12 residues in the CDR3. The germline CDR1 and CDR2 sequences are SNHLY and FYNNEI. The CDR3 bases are TGTGCCAGCAGTGAAAGGGGTGAAAAACTGTTTTTT. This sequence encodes CASSERGEKLFF.

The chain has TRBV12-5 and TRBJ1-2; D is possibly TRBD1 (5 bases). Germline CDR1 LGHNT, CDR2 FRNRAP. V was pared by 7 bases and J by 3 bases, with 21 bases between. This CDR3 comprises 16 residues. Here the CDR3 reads CASATLFSGGDYGYTF. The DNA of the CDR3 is TGTGCTAGTGCTACTCTTTTCTCCGGGGGTGACTATGGCTACACCTTC.

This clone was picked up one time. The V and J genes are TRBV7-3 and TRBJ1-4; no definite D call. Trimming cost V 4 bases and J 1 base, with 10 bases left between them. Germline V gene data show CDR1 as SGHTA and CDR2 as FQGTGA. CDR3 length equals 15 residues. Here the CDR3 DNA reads TGTGCCAGCAGCTATAGAGGAAGAACTAATGAAAAACTGTTTTTT. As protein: CASSYRGRTNEKLFF.

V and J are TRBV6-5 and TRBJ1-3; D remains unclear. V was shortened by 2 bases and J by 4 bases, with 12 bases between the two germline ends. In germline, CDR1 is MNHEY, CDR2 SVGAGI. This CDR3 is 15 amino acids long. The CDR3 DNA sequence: TGTGCCAGCAGTTACGCGGCACTTGGGGGAAACACCATATATTTT. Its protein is CASSYAALGGNTIYF.

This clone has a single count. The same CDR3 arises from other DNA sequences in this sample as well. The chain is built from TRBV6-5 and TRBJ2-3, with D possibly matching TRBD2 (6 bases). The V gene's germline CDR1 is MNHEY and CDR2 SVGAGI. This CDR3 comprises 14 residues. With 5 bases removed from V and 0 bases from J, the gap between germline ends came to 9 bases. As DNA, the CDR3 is TGTGCCAGCAGTCTTGCGGGGAGCACAGATACGCAGTATTTT. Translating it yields CASSLAGSTDTQYF.

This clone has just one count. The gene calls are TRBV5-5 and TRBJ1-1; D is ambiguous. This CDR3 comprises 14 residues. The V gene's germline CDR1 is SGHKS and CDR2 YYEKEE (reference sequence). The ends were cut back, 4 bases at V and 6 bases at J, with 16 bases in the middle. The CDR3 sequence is CASSPLERVAEAFF. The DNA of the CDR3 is TGTGCCAGCAGCCCCCTTGAGAGAGTAGCTGAAGCTTTCTTT.

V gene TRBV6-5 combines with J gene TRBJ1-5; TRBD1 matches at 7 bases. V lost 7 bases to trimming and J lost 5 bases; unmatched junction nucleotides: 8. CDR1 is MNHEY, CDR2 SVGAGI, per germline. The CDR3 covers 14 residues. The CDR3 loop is CASNRTGTHQPQHF. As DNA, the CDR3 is TGTGCCAGCAACCGGACAGGCACACATCAGCCCCAGCATTTT.